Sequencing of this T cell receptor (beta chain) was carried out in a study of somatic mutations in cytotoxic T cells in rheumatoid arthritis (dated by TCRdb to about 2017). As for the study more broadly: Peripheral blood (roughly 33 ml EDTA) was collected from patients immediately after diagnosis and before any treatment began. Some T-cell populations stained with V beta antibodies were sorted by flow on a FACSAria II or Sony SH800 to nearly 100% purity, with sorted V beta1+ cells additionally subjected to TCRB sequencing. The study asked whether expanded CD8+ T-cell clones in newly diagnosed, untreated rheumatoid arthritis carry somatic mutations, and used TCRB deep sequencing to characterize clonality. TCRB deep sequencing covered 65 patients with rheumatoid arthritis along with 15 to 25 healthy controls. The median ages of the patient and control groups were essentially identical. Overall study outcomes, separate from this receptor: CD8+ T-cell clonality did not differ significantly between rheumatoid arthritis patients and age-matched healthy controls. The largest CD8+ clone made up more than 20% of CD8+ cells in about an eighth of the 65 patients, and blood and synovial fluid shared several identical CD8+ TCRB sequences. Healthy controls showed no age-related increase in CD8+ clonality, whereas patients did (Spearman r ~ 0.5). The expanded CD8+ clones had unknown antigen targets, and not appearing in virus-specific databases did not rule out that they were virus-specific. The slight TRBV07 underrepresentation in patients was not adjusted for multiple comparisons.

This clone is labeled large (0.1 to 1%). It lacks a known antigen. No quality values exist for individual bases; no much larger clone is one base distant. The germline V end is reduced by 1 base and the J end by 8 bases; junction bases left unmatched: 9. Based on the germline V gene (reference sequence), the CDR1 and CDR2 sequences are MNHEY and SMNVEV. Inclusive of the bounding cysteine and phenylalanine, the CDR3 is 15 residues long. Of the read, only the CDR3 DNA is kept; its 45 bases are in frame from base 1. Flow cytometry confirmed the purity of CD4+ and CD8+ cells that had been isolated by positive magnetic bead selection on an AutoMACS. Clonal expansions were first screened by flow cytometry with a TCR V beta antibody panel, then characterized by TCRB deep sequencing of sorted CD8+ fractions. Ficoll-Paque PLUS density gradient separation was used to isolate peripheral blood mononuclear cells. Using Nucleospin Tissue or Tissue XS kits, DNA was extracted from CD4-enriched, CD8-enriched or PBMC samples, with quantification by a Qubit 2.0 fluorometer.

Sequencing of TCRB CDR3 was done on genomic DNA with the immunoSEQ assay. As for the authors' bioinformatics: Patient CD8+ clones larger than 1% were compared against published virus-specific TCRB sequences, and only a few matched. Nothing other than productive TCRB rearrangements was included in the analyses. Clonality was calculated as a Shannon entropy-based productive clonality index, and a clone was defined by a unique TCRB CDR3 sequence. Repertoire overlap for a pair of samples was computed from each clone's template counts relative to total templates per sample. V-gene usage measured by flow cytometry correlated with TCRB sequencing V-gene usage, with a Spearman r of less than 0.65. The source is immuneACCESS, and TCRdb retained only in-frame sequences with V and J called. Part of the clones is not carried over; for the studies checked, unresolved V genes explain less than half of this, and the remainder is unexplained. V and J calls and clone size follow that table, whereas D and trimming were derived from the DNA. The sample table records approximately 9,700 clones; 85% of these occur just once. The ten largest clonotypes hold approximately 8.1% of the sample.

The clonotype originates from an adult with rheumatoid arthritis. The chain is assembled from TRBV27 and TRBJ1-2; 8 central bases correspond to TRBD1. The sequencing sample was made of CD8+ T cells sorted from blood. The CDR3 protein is CASSLFTGGEEGYTF. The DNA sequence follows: TGTGCCAGCAGTTTATTCACAGGGGGAGAAGAAGGCTACACCTTC.